This TCR beta chain was identified in a study of cytomegalovirus exposure and HLA in healthy donors. Regarding this clone: Its antigen is as yet unknown.

Study results and caveats: An analysis that was carried out later associated 15,000 to 20,000 TCR beta sequences with HLA alleles at 0.05 false discovery rate.

A multiplex PCR was run with 60 Vbeta primers and 13 Jbeta primers. Sequencing was performed with immunoSEQ multiplex PCR; in TCRdb, only in-frame clones are kept and a portion is missing. The sample shows around 120,000 clones, roughly 80% of them seen only once. Trimming cost V 1 base and J 4 bases, with 7 bases left between them. Germline lookup yields CDR1 SGHAT and CDR2 FQNNGV. The CDR3 is 13 residues long. This receptor was taken from a man between 60 and 75 years old in good health and CMV-seropositive. V and J are TRBV11-2 and TRBJ1-1; a weak D match, TRBD1 (5 bases). The sample taken for sequencing was PBMCs. CDR3 residues: CASSLAQATEAFF. CDR3 DNA sequence: TGTGCCAGCAGCTTAGCACAGGCCACTGAAGCTTTCTTT.